This T cell receptor (beta chain) was found in a study of blood T cell repertoires in COVID-19. Study information: Acute and convalescent COVID-19 samples came from the United States, Italy and Spain. PBMCs, B-cell-depleted T cells, or T cells were the source of the cDNA or gDNA that made up the material.

As processed by the authors: Counts of nucleated cells, estimated from reference gene primer amplification, were obtained. Measured with immunoSEQ multiplex PCR; TCRdb has only the in-frame clones, and not every one. The DNA gave D and trimming, while V, J and clone size come from that table. The table has a few hundred thousand clones, 84% seen once; the top ten hold approximately 9%. Sequenced input: peripheral blood. The origin of this receptor is a human donor in a cohort sampled during active COVID-19.

The CDR3 is CASSRLAGSGTDTQYF. In nucleotides, the CDR3 is TGTGCCAGCAGTCGACTAGCGGGGAGTGGCACAGATACGCAGTATTTT. The gene calls are TRBV27 and TRBJ2-3, with 11 bases lining up with TRBD2. Germline assignment: CDR1 MNHEY and CDR2 SMNVEV (reference sequence). The CDR3 has 16 amino acids. V gave up 5 bases and J gave up 1 base; unmatched junction bases: 5.